The subject of this entry is one T cell receptor (beta chain). Its recognized antigen is unknown. Per-base qualities were not stored, and no clone one base away is much larger. Library prep was done by 5' RACE. TCRdb names Illumina HiSeq 2000 as the instrument used. Template switching introduced a universal primer binding site; the final cDNA contained a unique molecular identifier, enabling accurate counting of TCR cDNA molecules. Specific primers in the conserved constant-segment region were used to synthesize first-strand cDNA for the TCR alpha and beta chains. Each cDNA library was double barcoded, with a SMART-Mk sample barcode plus Illumina barcodes, to control for contamination. Two successive PCR steps introduced TruSeq adapter sequences along with Illumina sample barcodes. The Illumina HiSeq platform was used with custom primers to sequence TCR alpha and beta cDNA libraries. Per the original workflow: Raw reads were processed with MiGEC to extract unique molecular identifiers, and MiXCR was used to determine CDR3 positions. Recombination models were inferred per individual with the repgenHMM and IGoR tools using an EM algorithm. The tcR package in R was used for shared clonotype analysis, with sharing normalized by the product of cloneset sizes. To study raw recombination without the effects of thymic and clonal selection, out-of-frame nonproductive sequences were analyzed. The public reads were reanalyzed by TCRdb: fastp trimming at Q25, MiXCR alignment, in-frame beta chains only. Each CDR3 protein appears once, grouped with its most common genes and DNA. None of the V and J calls come from the authors' own analysis; TCRdb made them. This sample holds a few hundred thousand distinct CDR3 sequences; approximately 25% were observed only once. The ten largest clones take up about 2.7% of the sample.

The data originate from a study of identical twins (dated by TCRdb to about 2016). Background on the whole study: To test whether fetal clonotypes persist, the study used deep sequencing on TCR alpha and beta repertoires from monozygotic twins, unrelated adults of various ages, and cord blood. To rule out contamination, replicate twin experiments were performed at different times with different library preparation protocols.

Every donor was a healthy Caucasian. The twin cohort consisted of three pairs of female monozygotic twins, all aged roughly 18 to 30 years. CD4+ and CD8+ T cell populations were isolated with positive isolation kits from Invitrogen. The paper's findings and limits, for the study overall: Invariant T cells such as MAIT and iNKT could partly confound zero-insertion analyses, though diverse VJ usage argued against this for most clonotypes. Because the same donors could not be followed over many years, the conclusions relied on cross-sectional statistical analysis. The excess sharing between twins in beta out-of-frame sequences was weaker because fewer shared sequences reduced the signal-to-noise ratio. Out-of-frame TCR alpha sharing in monozygotic twins was systematically underestimated by recombination models, whereas sharing between unrelated individuals was in agreement with the recombination models. Fewer insertions were carried by abundant cord blood beta clonotypes, a similar but weaker trend appeared in young adult naive repertoires, and no such trend appeared in memory repertoires. Compared with coincidental sharing between unrelated individuals, out-of-frame TCR alpha sequences shared between twins had an excess of sequences with low generation probability.

V is pared back by 5 bases and J by 0 bases, with 17 bases lying between the germline termini. The CDR3 goes from the cysteine to the phenylalanine over 17 residues. Only the CDR3 portion is preserved as DNA: 51 bases, with reading frame beginning at the first base. The data also belong to a second study, concerning T cells expressing NK-cell markers. As described in the second report: In sorted CD3+CD56+NKG2C+, CD3+CD56+NKG2C- and CD3+CD56-NKG2C+ T-cell subsets from 7 to 9 donors, TCR beta-chain repertoires were profiled. Among the eight sequenced donors, seven were HCMV-seropositive and one was HCMV-seronegative. In several experiments an anti-gammadeltaTCR antibody was added to restrict sorting to alphabetaTCR-expressing T cells. In several donors, the dominant CD3+CD56+NKG2C+ clonotypes were among the top 10 CD8+ clonotypes and accounted for 1.0-7.0% of CD8+ T cells. Those dominant clonotypes were again the most abundant among CD3+CD56-NKG2C+ cells in several donors, at about 25-60.1%. Whether the expanded NKG2C-expressing T cell clones were specific for HCMV antigens was left unclear. All eight donors whose samples were sequenced were randomly selected healthy volunteers, three of them men and five women. HCMV serostatus was determined by detecting HCMV-specific IgG in serum with a commercial ELISA kit. Reads were demultiplexed and grouped by UMI with MIGEC, and clonotypes were assembled and quantified with MiTCR. To exclude erroneous sequences, only TCR cDNA sequences supported by at least two reads were retained. Downstream repertoire analysis used the tcR package, and clonotypes were matched across fractions by CDR3 nucleotide sequence plus V segment. VDJmatch was used to annotate antigen specificity against VDJdb, with one amino acid substitution in CDR3 allowed.

The sequence joins TRBV12-3 or TRBV12-4 to TRBJ2-1; the D segment could be TRBD2, given 7 matching bases. The sequence derives from a woman under 30 in good health. Sequencing was performed on CD4+ T cells sorted from blood. In nucleotides, the sequence is TGTGCCAGCAGTCCCGCGGGGGCGATTAGCTCCTACAATGAGCAGTTCTTC. It translates as CASSPAGAISSYNEQFF.